This entry describes one T cell receptor beta chain. This clonotype was seen more than once but under ten times. Its antigen is unknown. Per-nucleotide qualities are absent, and no much larger clonotype sits a single base away. This specimen comes from a study of T-cell memory formation after mild COVID-19 (dated by TCRdb to the early 2020s). Regarding the study in general: TCR sequence clusters from the two donors were found to be largely donor specific. In a couple of donors, T-cell clones that expanded and contracted after mild COVID-19 were tracked by sequencing TCRalpha and TCRbeta repertoires over time. Two young, previously healthy adult volunteers, one female and one male, were included in the cohort.

PBMCs were isolated by Ficoll-Paque density gradient centrifugation. The CDR3 holds 17 amino acids from the cysteine to the phenylalanine. Kept here is only the CDR3 DNA, which spans 51 bases and is read in frame from base 1. Deletion took 3 bases off V and 4 bases off J, with a span of 19 bases between the germline ends. Reading the germline V gene gives CDR1 SGDLS and CDR2 YYNGEE. The instrument given in TCRdb is Illumina NovaSeq 6000. cDNA libraries for TCRalpha and TCRbeta were prepared by 5'RACE using constant-segment primers, with sample barcodes and unique molecular identifiers added. Trizol reagent was used to extract RNA from every sample. Library amplification was performed in two PCR steps, and a second sample barcode and Illumina TruSeq adapters were introduced in the second step. Libraries were sequenced on an Illumina NovaSeq with 2 x 150 bp paired-end reads. On the authors' methods: With migec v1.2.7, reads were demultiplexed and then collapsed into UMI-guided consensus sequences. Using mixcr v2.1.11, UMI consensuses were aligned to TRA and TRB V and J templates and then assembled into clonotypes. A clonotype was counted as expanded or contracted only if both edgeR and NoisET called the change significant, with noise models trained on biological replicates. For edgeR calls, a false discovery rate-adjusted p below 0.01 and a log2 fold-change threshold of 1 were applied. As an exploratory analysis of dynamics, max-normalized trajectories of the 1000 most abundant clonotypes were examined with PCA combined with hierarchical clustering. Each responding clone was given a CD4 or CD8 phenotype based on the CD4+ and CD8+ repertoires, which had been sequenced separately. The raw public reads went through TCRdb reprocessing: fastp at Q25, MiXCR clone calling, in-frame beta chains kept. Under each unique CDR3 protein, matching rows form one entry showing the most common genes and DNA. The V and J calls and clone size are TCRdb's, not the authors'. The table for this sample lists a few hundred thousand distinct CDR3 sequences; 20% to 30% of them were counted only once. The ten largest make up approximately 12% of the sample.

Study-level results and caveats: Contracting CD4+ clones were found mainly in CM and EM memory subsets, while CD8+ clones were enriched in EMRA. The second-wave clones that peaked on day 37 were not confirmed to be SARS-CoV-2 specific. Some responding clones were detected in pre-infection memory, suggesting pre-existing cross-reactive memory T cells joined the SARS-CoV-2 response. The study included only a couple of mild cases, and larger cohorts that include severe cases with pre-infection samples were judged to be necessary. Balanced CD4/CD8 phenotypes were observed for clones contracting from day 15 to 85, whereas a bias towards CD4+ was observed for a second wave of clones expanding from day 15 to 37.

Recombination joined TRBV9 with TRBJ2-2; a tentative D match to TRBD2 spans 5 bases. The specimen sequenced was PBMCs or a T cell subset sorted from them (not recorded which). This clonotype originated in an adult woman who had mild COVID-19 (a few samples of this study predate the infection). The sample titles of this study are shuffled in the database, so cell type and time point are left out; the donor was told from shared clones. The DNA reads TGTGCCAGCAGCGGCTCAGTCGGGAAAGGTAGCACCGGGGAGCTGTTTTTT. Its product reads: CASSGSVGKGSTGELFF.